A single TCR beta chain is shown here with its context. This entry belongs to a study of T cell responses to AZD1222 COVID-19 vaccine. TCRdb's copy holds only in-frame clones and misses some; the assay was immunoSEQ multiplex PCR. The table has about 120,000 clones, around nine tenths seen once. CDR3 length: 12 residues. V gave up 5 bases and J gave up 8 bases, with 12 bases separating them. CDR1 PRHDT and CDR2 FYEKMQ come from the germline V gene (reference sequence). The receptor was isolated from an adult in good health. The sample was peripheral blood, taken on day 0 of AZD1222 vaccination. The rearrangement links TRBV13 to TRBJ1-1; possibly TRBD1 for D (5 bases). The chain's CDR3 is CASSPGTEEAFF. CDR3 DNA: TGTGCCAGCAGCCCCGGGACGGAAGAAGCTTTCTTT.